The 23 T cell receptor beta chains below were found in one sample sequenced in a study of blood T cell repertoires in COVID-19. This table comes from immunoSEQ multiplex PCR, and its TCRdb copy is limited to in-frame clones, with some not included. The sample lists 70,000 to 95,000 clones; 70% to 80% were seen once. Sequencing was performed on peripheral blood. The receptors derive from a human donor in a cohort sampled during active COVID-19.

The chain employs TRBV10-3 and TRBJ1-6; 7 nucleotides agree with TRBD1. V shed 3 bases and J 5 bases; nucleotides not matched to a gene: 1. This CDR3 region has 14 residues. Germline CDR1 and CDR2: ENHRY and SYGVKD. The chain's CDR3 is CAISDRGDNSPLHF. In DNA form, the CDR3 reads TGTGCCATCAGTGACAGGGGGGATAATTCACCCCTCCACTTT.

This sequence joins TRBV9 and TRBJ2-7, with TRBD2 matching over 7 bases. In germline, CDR1 is SGDLS, CDR2 YYNGEE. V lost 0 bases, J lost 2 bases, and 5 bases stayed unmatched. The CDR3 is 15 amino acids. CDR3 bases: TGTGCCAGCAGCGTAGCCGCGGGAGTCACCTACGAGCAGTACTTC. It is translated as CASSVAAGVTYEQYF.

The chain has TRBV9 and TRBJ2-2; D gene uncertain. The CDR3 runs 13 residues. In germline, CDR1 is SGDLS, CDR2 YYNGEE. The V end was cut by 3 bases, the J end by 4 bases, with 7 bases between. The CDR3 sequence: CASSAQVTGELFF. The DNA of the CDR3 is TGTGCCAGCAGCGCGCAGGTCACCGGGGAGCTGTTTTTT.

The CDR3 loop reads CRGQVNTEAFF. The CDR3 coding sequence is TGCAGGGGACAGGTGAACACTGAAGCTTTCTTT. V and J are TRBV20-1 and TRBJ1-1; 8 positions match TRBD1. Per germline, CDR1 DFQATT and CDR2 SNEGSKA (reference sequence). The CDR3 is made up of 11 amino acids.

The chain combines TRBV21-1 with TRBJ1-1; the table's D call of TRBD1 was not tested on the DNA. TRBV21-1 is reported as a pseudogene. The CDR3 runs to 13 residues. In DNA form, the CDR3 reads TGTGCCAGCAGCAAAGGGGGCGGCACTGAAGCTTTCTTT. Translating it yields CASSKGGGTEAFF.

V gene TRBV5-4 combines with J gene TRBJ2-1; 11 bases are a match to TRBD2. V lost 4 bases, J lost 0 bases, and 9 bases stayed unmatched. Per germline, CDR1 SGHNT and CDR2 YYREEE (reference sequence). The CDR3 covers 18 residues. The CDR3 loop reads CASSPLGTSGLSYNEQFF. As DNA, the CDR3 is TGTGCCAGCAGCCCCCTCGGGACTAGCGGCCTCTCCTACAATGAGCAGTTCTTC.

Here the CDR3 reads CASSVQQGGSEKLFF. The CDR3 DNA is TGTGCCAGCAGTGTACAACAGGGGGGGTCTGAAAAACTGTTTTTT. This chain uses TRBV2 with TRBJ1-4; 8 positions match TRBD1. V shed 4 bases and J 7 bases; nucleotides not matched to a gene: 8. CDR1 is SNHLY and CDR2 is FYNNEI in the germline V gene. CDR3 length equals 15 residues.

The rearrangement links TRBV5-4 to TRBJ2-1; D is unresolved. This CDR3 has 15 residues. Germline lookup yields CDR1 SGHNT and CDR2 YYREEE (reference sequence). V gave up 4 bases and J gave up 5 bases, with 16 bases separating them. In DNA, the CDR3 is TGTGCCAGCAGCCACCCAGAGGATGCCGACAATGAGCAGTTCTTC. This codes for CASSHPEDADNEQFF.

This clone was picked up one time. The chain has TRBV18 and TRBJ2-7, with D tentatively TRBD2 (5 bases). Germline V gives CDR1 KGHSH, CDR2 LQKENI. The CDR3 length is 12 residues. Trimming shortened V by 3 bases and J by 6 bases, and 9 bases separated the two germline ends. Here the CDR3 reads CASSPRESEQYF. Here the CDR3 DNA reads TGTGCCAGCTCACCTCGGGAAAGCGAGCAGTACTTC. The variable domain in full, completed from reference TRBV18 and TRBJ2-7, reads NAGVMQNPRHLVRRRGQEARLRCSPMKGHSHVYWYRQLPEEGLKFMVYLQKENIIDESGMPKERFSAEFPKEGPSILRIQQVVRGDSAAYFCASSPRESEQYFGPGTRLTVT.

The gene calls are TRBV19 and TRBJ1-6; 9 nucleotides line up with TRBD1. Trimming took 4 bases from V and 6 from J; bases not matched to a gene: 1. CDR3 length: 14 amino acids. In germline, CDR1 is LNHDA, CDR2 SQIVND (reference sequence). As DNA, the CDR3 is TGTGCCAGTAGTACGGACAGGGGTAATTCACCCCTCCACTTT. This codes for CASSTDRGNSPLHF.

This chain joins TRBV19 and TRBJ1-4, with TRBD1 matching 7 bases. V shed 2 bases and J 8 bases; nucleotides not matched to a gene: 5. The germline CDR1 and CDR2 sequences are LNHDA and SQIVND (reference sequence). The CDR3 covers 14 residues. The CDR3 is CASSIQGDREKLFF. Written as DNA, the CDR3 is TGTGCCAGTAGTATACAGGGGGATCGCGAAAAACTGTTTTTT.

In the case of this clone: One junction end does not reproduce the germline sequence, and a read error may be involved. The chain combines TRBV11-2 with TRBJ2-7; 13 nucleotides line up with TRBD2. This CDR3 has 14 residues. Looked up from germline, CDR1 is SGHAT and CDR2 is FQNNGV. The CDR3 DNA reads as TGTGCCAGCAGCTTAGGTGGACTAGCGGGAGAGCGTCACTTC. Translating gives CASSLGGLAGERHF.

This sequence joins TRBV7-9 and TRBJ1-4; D is possibly TRBD1 (6 bases). Trimming left V 4 bases short and J 5 bases short, with 17 bases between. The germline gives CDR1 SEHNR, CDR2 FQNEAQ (reference sequence). This CDR3 region has 16 residues. CDR3 DNA sequence: TGTGCCAGCAGCTCACGAGGCGCCACAGGGAATGAAAAACTGTTTTTT. Translating gives CASSSRGATGNEKLFF.

J is TRBJ1-2 and V is TRBV6-2 or TRBV6-3; D may be TRBD1 (6 bases). The V gene lost 6 bases and the J gene lost 4 bases, with 15 bases spanning the gap. Germline V gives CDR1 MNHEY, CDR2 SVGEGT. The CDR3 is made up of 14 amino acids. The CDR3 DNA reads as TGTGCCAGCAGCTCCGGGGGGGCTCTCTATGGCTACACCTTC. Translation gives CASSSGGALYGYTF.

The CDR3 reads CASSPRRQENTEAFF. CDR3 DNA sequence: TGTGCCAGCTCACCCCGCCGACAGGAGAACACTGAAGCTTTCTTT. V and J are TRBV18 and TRBJ1-1; possibly TRBD1 for D (6 bases). Germline lookup yields CDR1 KGHSH and CDR2 LQKENI. V lost 3 bases, J lost 1 base, and 12 bases lay in between. The CDR3 sequence is 15 residues long.

The V call is TRBV3-1 (or the pseudogene TRBV3-2), the J call TRBJ1-1; D possibly corresponds to TRBD1 (5 bases). Trimming cost V 4 bases and J 5 bases, with 14 bases left between them. Germline values: CDR1 LGHDT, CDR2 YNNKEL (reference sequence). CDR3 length: 14 residues. The chain's CDR3 is CASSPLVGGTEAFF. DNA of the CDR3: TGTGCCAGCAGCCCTCTAGTGGGGGGTACTGAAGCTTTCTTT.

This rearrangement joins TRBV28 to TRBJ2-3; D gene uncertain. V was cut by 7 bases and J by 11 bases, with 19 bases left in between. This CDR3 contains 13 residues. CDR1 is MDHEN, CDR2 SYDVKM, per germline. CDR3 coding DNA: TGTGCCAGCACAAAACCGTCCATTCCTATGCAGTATTTT. Translated, it gives CASTKPSIPMQYF. Together with reference TRBV28 and TRBJ2-3, the CDR3 gives the full variable domain: DVKVTQSSRYLVKRTGEKVFLECVQDMDHENMFWYRQDPGLGLRLIYFSYDVKMKEKGDIPEGYSVSREKKERFSLILESASTNQTSMYLCASTKPSIPMQYFGPGTRLTVL.

The rearrangement uses TRBV9 and TRBJ2-7, with D perhaps TRBD1 (6 bases). Deletions cut 4 bases from V and 2 bases from J, with 13 bases between. This CDR3 has 14 amino acids. CDR1 is SGDLS, CDR2 YYNGEE, per germline. The CDR3 DNA reads TGTGCCAGCAGCTACGATGGACAGACCTACGAGCAGTACTTC. Translated: CASSYDGQTYEQYF.

The chain has TRBV2 and TRBJ1-5, with D tentatively TRBD1 (5 bases). The CDR3 covers 14 residues. Looked up from germline, CDR1 is SNHLY and CDR2 is FYNNEI. V lost 7 bases, J lost 2 bases, and 12 bases lay in between. This CDR3 reads CASMVTGGNQPQHF. CDR3 bases: TGTGCCAGCATGGTTACAGGCGGCAATCAGCCCCAGCATTTT.

This clone has a single count. The chain's CDR3 is CAISRTSGGAYEQYF. Here the CDR3 DNA reads TGTGCCATCAGTCGGACTAGCGGGGGGGCCTACGAGCAGTACTTC. The genes are TRBV10-3 and TRBJ2-7; 15 nucleotides align to TRBD2. J lost 2 bases, V lost 5 bases, and 1 base had no gene match. The CDR3 length is 15 residues. Germline V gene lookup returns CDR1 ENHRY and CDR2 SYGVKD.

A few counts support this clone. The V and J genes are TRBV2 and TRBJ2-5; unclear D gene. This CDR3 spans 12 amino acids. The V end was cut by 7 bases, the J end by 5 bases, with 11 bases between. In germline, CDR1 is SNHLY, CDR2 FYNNEI. CDR3 in DNA: TGTGCCAGCAAAGCACCCATGGAGACCCAGTACTTC. It specifies CASKAPMETQYF. The whole variable domain, remainder taken from reference TRBV2 and TRBJ2-5, is EPEVTQTPSHQVTQMGQEVILRCVPISNHLYFYWYRQILGQKVEFLVSFYNNEISEKSEIFDDQFSVERPDGSNFTLKIRSTKLEDSAMYFCASKAPMETQYFGPGTRLLVL.

This chain connects TRBV10-2 to TRBJ2-1; D may be TRBD1 (6 bases). The CDR3 contains 18 residues. CDR1 and CDR2 from the germline V gene are WSHSY and SAAADI. The V end lost 6 bases, the J end lost 3 bases, and 24 bases lay between the germline ends. Here the CDR3 DNA reads TGCGCCAGCAGCCCGTCCCTGTTACAGGGTCTGGACTACAATGAGCAGTTCTTC. Translated, it gives CASSPSLLQGLDYNEQFF.

This clone was seen only a few times. The V call is TRBV2, the J call TRBJ2-1; D gene unclear. Trimming took 6 bases from V and 4 from J, leaving 10 bases between them. There are 13 residues in the CDR3. Germline V gene lookup returns CDR1 SNHLY and CDR2 FYNNEI. CDR3: CASRSLTYNEQFF. The DNA of the CDR3 is TGTGCCAGCAGGTCCCTCACTTACAATGAGCAGTTCTTC.